The 16 T cell receptor beta chains presented below share a single source sample, sequenced in a study of cytomegalovirus exposure and HLA in healthy donors. The PCR made use of 60 Vbeta and 13 Jbeta primers. Measured with immunoSEQ multiplex PCR; TCRdb has only the in-frame clones, and not every one. Its table records about 65,000 clones. Sequenced input: PBMCs. The receptors shown here come from a boy aged 5 to 17 in good health and CMV-seronegative.

The CDR3 here is CASSYSGRENTEAFF. CDR3 sequence (DNA): TGTGCCAGCAGCTACTCAGGGAGGGAGAACACTGAAGCTTTCTTT. The chain recombines TRBV7-8 with TRBJ1-1; possible D gene TRBD1, 5 bases. Looked up from germline, CDR1 is SGHVS and CDR2 is FQNEAQ. The V and J ends lost 4 bases and 1 base respectively, with 13 bases between them. The CDR3 extends over 15 amino acids.

V and J are TRBV5-6 and TRBJ1-2; TRBD1 matches 8 bases. The CDR3 consists of 13 residues. In germline, CDR1 is SGHDT, CDR2 YYEEEE. V dropped 4 bases and J dropped 3; count of bases not matched to a gene: 2. The CDR3 DNA reads TGTGCCAGCAGCCCGGACAGGGACTATGGCTACACCTTC. It encodes CASSPDRDYGYTF. The full variable domain, completed using reference TRBV5-6 and TRBJ1-2, is DAGVTQSPTHLIKTRGQQVTLRCSPKSGHDTVSWYQQALGQGPQFIFQYYEEEERQRGNFPDRFSGHQFPNYSSELNVNALLLGDSALYLCASSPDRDYGYTFGSGTRLTVV.

The CDR3 protein is CASSLGVDTQYF. CDR3 DNA: TGTGCCAGCAGCTTAGGAGTAGATACGCAGTATTTT. The V gene is TRBV7-2, the J gene TRBJ2-3; the D is unclear. Germline CDR1 reads SGHTA; CDR2 reads FQGNSA. The CDR3 runs to 12 residues. V was pared by 1 base and J by 5 bases, with 4 bases between.

The V call is TRBV7-6, the J call TRBJ2-7, with D possibly matching TRBD2 (5 bases). Trimming left V 3 bases short and J 3 bases short, with 18 bases between. The CDR3 covers 16 residues. The germline CDR1 and CDR2 sequences are SGHVS and FNYEAQ. The CDR3 reads CASSFTTGGRDYEQYF. DNA of the CDR3: TGTGCCAGCAGCTTCACAACCGGAGGAAGAGACTACGAGCAGTACTTC.

The chain has TRBV19 and TRBJ2-7; a possible D gene is TRBD2 (5 bases). CDR1 LNHDA and CDR2 SQIVND come from the germline V gene (reference sequence). The V gene lost 1 base and the J gene lost 5 bases, with 12 bases spanning the gap. This CDR3 has 14 residues. CDR3 DNA: TGTGCCAGTAGTATAGGTCTCGGTAGCGACGAGCAGTACTTC. It yields the protein CASSIGLGSDEQYF.

This rearrangement joins TRBV28 to TRBJ2-3; D is undetermined. This CDR3 spans 16 amino acids. Trimming shortened V by 1 base and J by 0 bases, and 11 bases separated the two germline ends. Germline loops: CDR1 MDHEN, CDR2 SYDVKM. Here the CDR3 DNA reads TGTGCCAGCAGTTTATTGACTCGAGAAAGCACAGATACGCAGTATTTT. It yields the protein CASSLLTRESTDTQYF.

The rearrangement links TRBV29-1 to TRBJ2-5; 7 nucleotides line up with TRBD2. Germline-derived CDR1 and CDR2 are SQVTM and ANQGSEA. CDR3 length: 15 amino acids. The V segment lost 6 bases and the J segment 1 base; nucleotides outside the gene matches: 11. The CDR3 nucleotides read TGCAGCGTGGTGGATGGACGCGGGGGCCAAGAGACCCAGTACTTC. Residues: CSVVDGRGGQETQYF.

This chain links TRBV6-1 with TRBJ1-2, with 8 bases identical to TRBD1. Germline V lookup: CDR1 MNHNS, CDR2 SASEGT. The CDR3 runs 14 residues. The V and J ends lost 4 bases and 6 bases, in that order; junction bases with no gene match: 7. Here the CDR3 DNA reads TGTGCCAGCAGTGCACAGGGGGTGAAGGATGGCTACACCTTC. Its protein product is CASSAQGVKDGYTF.

The chain couples TRBV5-1 to TRBJ2-1, with 9 bases aligning to TRBD1. The junction had 15 bases not matched to a gene; V was cut back by 4 bases and J by 4 bases. This CDR3 has 18 residues. Germline CDR1 and CDR2: SGHRS and YFSETQ. CDR3 region: CASSLGQGSDTAYNEQFF. CDR3 DNA: TGCGCCAGCAGCCTAGGACAGGGGAGCGATACGGCTTACAATGAGCAGTTCTTC.

The chain has TRBV7-6 and TRBJ2-3, with 9 bases that match TRBD1. Germline lookup yields CDR1 SGHVS and CDR2 FNYEAQ. Trimming took 3 bases from V and 15 from J; bases not matched to a gene: 4. The CDR3 is 11 amino acids. The DNA for the CDR3 is TGTGCCAGCAGCTTCGGACAGGGGCAATATTTT. Protein sequence: CASSFGQGQYF.

The chain uses TRBV28 and TRBJ1-2, with TRBD1 matching 11 bases. V gave up 5 bases and J gave up 4 bases; unmatched junction bases: 12. The CDR3 is 17 residues long. In germline, CDR1 is MDHEN, CDR2 SYDVKM. As DNA, the CDR3 is TGTGCCAGCAGTCTTCCCATTAGGGACAGGGGGACCTATGGCTACACCTTC. This gives the protein CASSLPIRDRGTYGYTF.

The chain recombines TRBV29-1 with TRBJ2-7; D is perhaps TRBD1 (6 bases). The CDR3 spans 15 residues. Germline V CDR1 and CDR2: SQVTM, ANQGSEA. Trimming took 0 bases from V and 0 from J, leaving 12 bases between them. As DNA, the CDR3 is TGCAGCGTTGAAGATCAGGGGACCAGCTCCTACGAGCAGTACTTC. As protein: CSVEDQGTSSYEQYF.

This chain joins TRBV6-6 and TRBJ2-3, with a tentative D call TRBD2 (6 bases). Trimming removed 6 bases from V and 3 bases from J, with 7 bases in between. The germline V gene has CDR1 MNHNY and CDR2 SVGAGI (reference sequence). This CDR3 is built from 12 residues. CDR3 bases: TGTGCCAGCAGGGCGGGGACAGATACGCAGTATTTT. Translated: CASRAGTDTQYF.

V usage is TRBV29-1 and J usage is TRBJ2-1; 12 bases map to TRBD2. Germline V lookup: CDR1 SQVTM, CDR2 ANQGSEA. Trimming took 8 bases from V and 3 from J; bases not matched to a gene: 5. This CDR3 has 14 residues. The CDR3 loop reads CSFPGLAGYNEQFF. The CDR3 bases are TGCAGCTTCCCGGGACTAGCGGGCTACAATGAGCAGTTCTTC.

The chain joins TRBV27 to TRBJ1-6, with D maybe TRBD1 (6 bases). The ends were cut back, 5 bases at V and 0 bases at J, with 11 bases in the middle. The V gene's germline CDR1 is MNHEY and CDR2 SMNVEV (reference sequence). The CDR3 runs to 16 residues. The CDR3 is CASSTQGRSYNSPLHF. CDR3 DNA: TGTGCCAGCAGTACACAGGGACGCTCCTATAATTCACCCCTCCACTTT.

This sequence joins TRBV11-2 and TRBJ1-1, with no clear D. Germline V gene sequence: CDR1 SGHAT, CDR2 FQNNGV. V lost 1 base to trimming and J lost 3 bases, with 9 bases between them. The CDR3 runs 14 residues. CDR3 loop: CASSLAGRDTEAFF. The CDR3, as DNA: TGTGCCAGCAGCTTAGCCGGGAGGGACACTGAAGCTTTCTTT.